These 6 T cell receptor beta chains were all obtained from the same sample, sequenced in a study of neurological immune-mediated disorders. TCRdb analysed the 5' RACE reads with MiXCR anew, one entry per CDR3 protein. The sample has around 130,000 distinct CDR3 sequences, roughly 3.2% seen once. The material sequenced was PBMCs. The receptors were gathered from a woman under 40 with multiple sclerosis.

About this clonotype itself: The conserved final phenylalanine or tryptophan is absent from the CDR3, which likely points to a read error. The chain couples TRBV24-1 to TRBJ2-1; TRBD1 aligns across 12 bases. Looked up from germline, CDR1 is KGHDR and CDR2 is SFDVKD. V was clipped by 3 bases and J by 8 bases; unmatched bases: 1. The CDR3 is 14 amino acids. The CDR3 DNA reads TGTGCCACCAGTGATGGGGACAGGGGGCATGAGCAGTTCAAC. It yields the protein CATSDGDRGHEQFN.

This clonotype was detected ten times or more. The CDR3 sequence is CASSPLGTNTEAFF. The CDR3 region has the DNA TGTGCCAGCAGCCCTCTTGGCACCAACACTGAAGCTTTCTTT. The rearrangement joins TRBV12-3 or TRBV12-4 to TRBJ1-1; D unclear. V lost 6 bases, J lost 2 bases, and 13 bases lay in between. The CDR3 spans 14 residues.

The genes are TRBV3-1 and TRBJ1-5, with a tentative D call TRBD1 (5 bases). Germline CDR1 and CDR2: LGHDT and YNNKEL (reference sequence). The CDR3 totals 13 residues. Deletions cut 3 bases from V and 5 bases from J, with 8 bases between. CDR3 sequence: CASSQEGYQPQHF. In nucleotides, the CDR3 is TGTGCCAGCAGCCAGGAGGGGTATCAGCCCCAGCATTTT.

This clonotype was counted only a few times. This chain links TRBV15 with TRBJ1-5; the D gene is possibly TRBD1 (5 bases). CDR1 and CDR2 (germline): LNHNV, YYDKDF (reference sequence). The CDR3 runs 14 residues. Trimming stripped 5 bases from V and 6 bases from J, with 14 bases between. CDR3 DNA sequence: TGTGCCACCAGCTCCCAGGGAAGAGGTCAGCCCCAGCATTTT. Protein product: CATSSQGRGQPQHF.

Ten or more counts support this clonotype. This sequence joins TRBV6-5 and TRBJ2-7, with D possibly TRBD2 on 6 matching bases. This CDR3 has 15 amino acids. CDR1 is MNHEY, CDR2 SVGAGI, per germline. The V end was cut by 6 bases, the J end by 8 bases, with 23 bases between. CDR3 DNA: TGTGCCAGCAGCCGTCGGGGGATAGAGTCTACGAAGCAGTACTTC. This codes for CASSRRGIESTKQYF.

The V gene is TRBV20-1, the J gene TRBJ2-3; 7 bases align to TRBD1. This CDR3 is 14 amino acids long. Germline-derived CDR1 and CDR2 are DFQATT and SNEGSKA (reference sequence). V was clipped by 5 bases and J by 4 bases; unmatched bases: 9. This chain's CDR3 is CSAQTGYPADTQYF. In DNA form, the CDR3 reads TGCAGTGCTCAGACAGGGTATCCAGCAGATACGCAGTATTTT.